Listed here are 14 T cell receptor beta chains from one sample, sequenced in a study of CD8+ T cells in alopecia areata. Treatment of the sample: oral pan-JAK inhibitor, 5-10 mg twice daily. cDNA serving as the sequencing template came from extracted, reverse transcribed RNA. Some clones are missing from TCRdb's copy, which holds only in-frame ones; the method was immunoSEQ multiplex PCR. The sample yields around 290,000 clones, more than 45% seen once. This specimen was CD4+ T cells sorted from blood, taken at week 24, from a patient treated with tofacitinib. The receptors stem from a human donor with alopecia areata.

This clone was detected only a few times. V and J are TRBV9 and TRBJ2-1; weak D call: TRBD1 (6 bases). The V gene's germline CDR1 is SGDLS and CDR2 YYNGEE. With 4 bases removed from V and 8 bases from J, the gap between germline ends came to 16 bases. The CDR3 has 14 residues. For the CDR3, the DNA is TGTGCCAGCAGCATCCGGGACCCAGGGGATGAGCAGTTCTTC. Its translation: CASSIRDPGDEQFF.

This chain uses TRBV28 with TRBJ1-6; D unclear. Per the germline V gene, CDR1 is MDHEN and CDR2 is SYDVKM. The CDR3 runs 12 residues. V was pared by 4 bases and J by 6 bases, with 4 bases between. Here the CDR3 DNA reads TGTGCCAGCAGTTCGGGTAATTCACCCCTCCACTTT. Protein: CASSSGNSPLHF.

This clone was counted between two and nine times. The chain joins TRBV7-2 to TRBJ1-4; D ambiguous. CDR1 is SGHTA and CDR2 is FQGNSA in the germline V gene. V shed 5 bases and J shed 6 bases, with 13 bases lying between them. This CDR3 has 14 residues. The CDR3 DNA follows: TGTGCCAGCAGCCCCTTCCCCAGTTATGAAAAACTGTTTTTT. Its translation is CASSPFPSYEKLFF.

This chain links TRBV29-1 with TRBJ2-3, with a tentative D call TRBD2 (5 bases). V was pared by 5 bases and J by 2 bases, with 14 bases between. The CDR3 sequence is 14 residues long. Germline-derived CDR1 and CDR2 are SQVTM and ANQGSEA. CDR3 loop: CSVRGLQVTDTQYF. CDR3 DNA: TGCAGCGTTCGAGGGCTCCAGGTCACAGATACGCAGTATTTT.

The rearrangement joins TRBV30 to TRBJ2-7; D is perhaps TRBD1 (5 bases). CDR1 and CDR2 from the germline V gene are GTSNPN and SVGIG (reference sequence). V was trimmed by 0 bases and J by 0 bases, leaving 9 bases between them. The length of the CDR3 is 14 residues. CDR3 region: CAWSVQVTSYEQYF. In DNA form, the CDR3 reads TGTGCCTGGAGTGTACAGGTCACCTCCTACGAGCAGTACTTC.

The V call is TRBV7-6, the J call TRBJ2-1; D uncertain. V lost 2 bases, J lost 9 bases, and 17 bases lay in between. The CDR3 has 15 amino acids. The germline CDR1 and CDR2 sequences are SGHVS and FNYEAQ. Here the CDR3 DNA reads TGTGCCAGCAGCTTAACCCCAAAACCTACCACTGAGCAGTTCTTC. It codes for CASSLTPKPTTEQFF.

V usage is TRBV29-1 and J usage is TRBJ1-4; D is undetermined. The CDR3 is 11 residues long. Germline V CDR1 and CDR2: SQVTM, ANQGSEA. V was clipped by 7 bases and J by 5 bases, with 8 bases between them. As DNA, the CDR3 is TGCAGCGCCGCACCAAATGAAAAACTGTTTTTT. This translates into CSAAPNEKLFF.

The chain links TRBV25-1 to TRBJ2-5, with unresolved D. The CDR3 runs 12 residues. V gave up 6 bases and J gave up 5 bases, with 10 bases separating them. Germline-derived CDR1 and CDR2 are MGHDK and SYGVNS. The CDR3 sequence is CASRGLSETQYF. The CDR3 region has the DNA TGTGCCAGCAGGGGTTTGTCTGAGACCCAGTACTTC.

The rearrangement uses TRBV5-6 and TRBJ1-1, with unresolved D. The CDR3 is made up of 12 amino acids. V lost 4 bases to trimming and J lost 1 base, with 5 bases between them. CDR1 is SGHDT and CDR2 is YYEEEE in the germline V gene. CDR3 residues: CASSLPNTEAFF. CDR3 nucleotides: TGTGCCAGCAGCCTACCGAACACTGAAGCTTTCTTT. The whole variable domain, remainder taken from reference TRBV5-6 and TRBJ1-1, is DAGVTQSPTHLIKTRGQQVTLRCSPKSGHDTVSWYQQALGQGPQFIFQYYEEEERQRGNFPDRFSGHQFPNYSSELNVNALLLGDSALYLCASSLPNTEAFFGQGTRLTVV.

The chain recombines TRBV7-9 with TRBJ2-5; D is unclear. The length of the CDR3 is 11 residues. Trimming stripped 6 bases from V and 5 bases from J, with 7 bases between. Germline CDR1 and CDR2: SEHNR and FQNEAQ (reference sequence). The DNA of the CDR3 is TGTGCCAGCAGTCACGAGGAGACCCAGTACTTC. It specifies CASSHEETQYF.

This clone was picked up a small number of times. The CDR3 reads CAWSVGQLNTEAFF. DNA of the CDR3: TGTGCCTGGAGTGTGGGGCAGCTGAACACTGAAGCTTTCTTT. This chain links TRBV30 with TRBJ1-1, with D possibly matching TRBD1 (5 bases). The V end lost 0 bases, the J end lost 0 bases, and 8 bases lay between the germline ends. The V gene's germline CDR1 is GTSNPN and CDR2 SVGIG (reference sequence). The CDR3 is 14 residues long.

The chain employs TRBV5-1 and TRBJ2-5, with D unclear. From germline, CDR1 is SGHRS and CDR2 YFSETQ. V dropped 0 bases and J dropped 5 bases, with 11 bases sitting between them. The CDR3 has 14 residues. The CDR3, as DNA: TGCGCCAGCAGCTTGGACAGCATAGGGGAGACCCAGTACTTC. The encoded protein is CASSLDSIGETQYF.

The V gene is TRBV5-1, the J gene TRBJ1-1; D uncertain. Trimming took off 2 bases at V and 6 bases at J, with 8 bases between the two ends. Germline CDR1 and CDR2: SGHRS and YFSETQ. The CDR3 spans 12 residues. The CDR3 DNA reads as TGCGCCAGCAGCTTTGGAAGGGCTGAAGCTTTCTTT. Translated, it gives CASSFGRAEAFF. Full variable domain (outside the CDR3, taken from reference TRBV5-1 and TRBJ1-1): KAGVTQTPRYLIKTRGQQVTLSCSPISGHRSVSWYQQTPGQGLQFLFEYFSETQRNKGNFPGRFSGRQFSNSRSEMNVSTLELGDSALYLCASSFGRAEAFFGQGTRLTVV.

The rearrangement links TRBV7-9 to TRBJ2-5; D is uncertain. Looked up from germline, CDR1 is SEHNR and CDR2 is FQNEAQ (reference sequence). The CDR3 consists of 13 residues. V lost 0 bases to trimming and J lost 10 bases, with 12 bases between them. The CDR3 protein is CASSLADALGQYF. For the CDR3, the DNA is TGTGCCAGCAGCTTAGCCGACGCCCTGGGCCAGTACTTC.